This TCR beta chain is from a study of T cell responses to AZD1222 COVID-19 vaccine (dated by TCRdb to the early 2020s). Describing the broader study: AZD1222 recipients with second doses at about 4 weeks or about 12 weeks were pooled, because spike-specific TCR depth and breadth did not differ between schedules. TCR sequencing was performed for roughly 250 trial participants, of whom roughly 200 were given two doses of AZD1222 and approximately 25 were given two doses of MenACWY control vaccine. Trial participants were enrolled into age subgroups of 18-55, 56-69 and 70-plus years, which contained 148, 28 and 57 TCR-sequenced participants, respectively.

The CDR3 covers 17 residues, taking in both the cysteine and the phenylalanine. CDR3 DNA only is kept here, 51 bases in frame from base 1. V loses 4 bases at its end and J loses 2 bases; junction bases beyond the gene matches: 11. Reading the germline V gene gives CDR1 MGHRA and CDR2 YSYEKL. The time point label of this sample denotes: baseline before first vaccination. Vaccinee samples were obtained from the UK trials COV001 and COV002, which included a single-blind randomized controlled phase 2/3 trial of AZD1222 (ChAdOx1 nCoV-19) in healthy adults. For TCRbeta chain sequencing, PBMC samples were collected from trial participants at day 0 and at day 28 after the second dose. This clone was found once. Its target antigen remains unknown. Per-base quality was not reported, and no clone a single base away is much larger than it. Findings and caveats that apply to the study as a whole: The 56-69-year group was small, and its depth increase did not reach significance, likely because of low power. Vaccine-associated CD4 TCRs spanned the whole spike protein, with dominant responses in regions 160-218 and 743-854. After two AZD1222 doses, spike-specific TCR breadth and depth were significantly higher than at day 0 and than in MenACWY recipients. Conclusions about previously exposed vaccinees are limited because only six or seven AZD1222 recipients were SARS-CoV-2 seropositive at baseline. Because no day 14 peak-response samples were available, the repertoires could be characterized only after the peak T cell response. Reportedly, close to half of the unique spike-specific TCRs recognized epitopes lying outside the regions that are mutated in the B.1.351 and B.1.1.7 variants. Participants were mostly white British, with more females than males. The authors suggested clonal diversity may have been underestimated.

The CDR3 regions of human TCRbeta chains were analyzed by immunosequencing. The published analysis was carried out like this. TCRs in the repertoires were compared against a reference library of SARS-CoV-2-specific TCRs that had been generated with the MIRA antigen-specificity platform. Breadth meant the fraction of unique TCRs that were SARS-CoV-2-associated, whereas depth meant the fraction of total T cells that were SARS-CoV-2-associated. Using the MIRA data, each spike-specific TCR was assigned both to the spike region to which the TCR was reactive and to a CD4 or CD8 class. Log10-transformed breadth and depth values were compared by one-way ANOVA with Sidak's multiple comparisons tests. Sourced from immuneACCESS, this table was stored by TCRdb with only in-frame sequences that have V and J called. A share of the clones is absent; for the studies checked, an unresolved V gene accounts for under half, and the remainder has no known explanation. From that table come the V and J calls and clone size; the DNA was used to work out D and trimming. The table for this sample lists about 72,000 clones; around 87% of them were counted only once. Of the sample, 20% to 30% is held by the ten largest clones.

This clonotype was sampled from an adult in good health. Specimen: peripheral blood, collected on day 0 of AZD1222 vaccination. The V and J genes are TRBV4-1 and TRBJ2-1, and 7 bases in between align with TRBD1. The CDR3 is CASSPQGPRATYNEQFF. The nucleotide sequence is TGCGCCAGCAGCCCACAGGGGCCCCGGGCTACCTACAATGAGCAGTTCTTC.